A single sample gave rise to the 22 T cell receptor beta chains below, sequenced in a study of blood T cell repertoires in COVID-19. Repertoires were generated with immunoSEQ multiplex PCR, while TCRdb's copy carries only in-frame clones and drops some. The sample yields 60,000 to 95,000 clones, approximately 89% seen once. The sequenced sample was peripheral blood. These receptors were collected from a human donor in a cohort sampled during active COVID-19.

This chain links TRBV5-1 with TRBJ1-4; a weak D match, TRBD1 (5 bases). V gave up 7 bases and J gave up 6 bases, with 10 bases separating them. Per the germline V gene, CDR1 is SGHRS and CDR2 is YFSETQ. This CDR3 has 12 residues. The chain's CDR3 is CASAREDEKLFF. CDR3 in DNA: TGCGCCAGCGCCAGGGAAGATGAAAAACTGTTTTTT.

The rearrangement joins TRBV7-2 to TRBJ2-4; maybe TRBD1 (5 bases). This CDR3 is built from 14 residues. V gave up 7 bases and J gave up 6 bases, with 16 bases separating them. Per the germline V gene, CDR1 is SGHTA and CDR2 is FQGNSA. CDR3 bases: TGTGCCAGCACCTCTCCCAGGGATGCAAACATTCAGTACTTC. This encodes CASTSPRDANIQYF.

The genes are TRBV18 and TRBJ1-2; D perhaps matches TRBD1 (6 bases). The germline V and J ends were trimmed by 2 bases and 3 bases, with 10 bases remaining between them. The CDR3 length is 14 residues. Germline lookup yields CDR1 KGHSH and CDR2 LQKENI. The CDR3 region has the DNA TGTGCCAGCTCACCAAGGGACACTGACTATGGCTACACCTTC. It yields the protein CASSPRDTDYGYTF.

This clone was observed a single time. The gene calls are TRBV2 and TRBJ1-2; TRBD1 might be the D (6 bases). V lost 7 bases and J 7 bases, leaving 10 bases between the germline ends. Germline assignment: CDR1 SNHLY and CDR2 FYNNEI. The CDR3 is 11 amino acids. CDR3 amino acids: CASKAGAGYTF. The CDR3 DNA reads as TGTGCCAGCAAAGCAGGGGCTGGCTACACCTTC.

This clone has only a few counts. The chain recombines TRBV6-7 with TRBJ1-6, with D possibly TRBD1 on 6 matching bases. TRBV6-7 counts as an open reading frame of uncertain function. CDR3 size: 13 residues. V was cut by 10 bases and J by 7 bases, with 14 bases left in between. In DNA form, the CDR3 reads TGTGCCACTGCCTGGGGGCGGAATTCACCCCTCCACTTT. It specifies CATAWGRNSPLHF.

This chain joins TRBV11-2 and TRBJ1-2; perhaps TRBD1 as D (6 bases). Germline V gene data show CDR1 as SGHAT and CDR2 as FQNNGV. The V gene lost 5 bases and the J gene lost 4 bases, with 14 bases spanning the gap. The CDR3 length is 14 residues. In DNA form, the CDR3 reads TGTGCCAGCAGCCTCGGGCAGGGGCGCTATGGCTACACCTTC. Its protein is CASSLGQGRYGYTF. Together with reference TRBV11-2 and TRBJ1-2, the CDR3 gives the full variable domain: EAGVAQSPRYKIIEKRQSVAFWCNPISGHATLYWYQQILGQGPKLLIQFQNNGVVDDSQLPKDRFSAERLKGVDSTLKIQPAKLEDSAVYLCASSLGQGRYGYTFGSGTRLTVV.

V gene TRBV2 combines with J gene TRBJ2-3, with 8 bases fitting TRBD2. V dropped 2 bases and J dropped 4; count of bases not matched to a gene: 8. The CDR3 is 16 amino acids. Germline-derived CDR1 and CDR2 are SNHLY and FYNNEI. CDR3 sequence (DNA): TGTGCCAGCAGTGAATTGTCGGGGGGGCTAGCAGATACGCAGTATTTT. It encodes CASSELSGGLADTQYF. Filled out from reference TRBV2 and TRBJ2-3, the complete variable domain reads EPEVTQTPSHQVTQMGQEVILRCVPISNHLYFYWYRQILGQKVEFLVSFYNNEISEKSEIFDDQFSVERPDGSNFTLKIRSTKLEDSAMYFCASSELSGGLADTQYFGPGTRLTVL.

The rearrangement links TRBV2 to TRBJ2-7; 9 bases match TRBD1. Trimming took 6 bases from V and 6 from J; bases not matched to a gene: 3. The CDR3 runs to 12 residues. Germline V gene sequence: CDR1 SNHLY, CDR2 FYNNEI. The CDR3 DNA sequence: TGTGCCAGCAGCCTACAGGGGGCCGAGCAGTACTTC. Its translation is CASSLQGAEQYF.

This rearrangement joins TRBV19 to TRBJ1-2; D may be TRBD1 (6 bases). V was trimmed by 0 bases and J by 4 bases, leaving 12 bases between them. The CDR3 has 15 residues. CDR1 is LNHDA, CDR2 SQIVND, per germline (reference sequence). The CDR3 loop is CASSIDGYRVYGYTF. CDR3 sequence (DNA): TGTGCCAGTAGTATAGATGGATACAGGGTCTATGGCTACACCTTC.

The rearrangement joins TRBV9 to TRBJ2-7; a possible D gene is TRBD2 (5 bases). CDR1 and CDR2 from the germline V gene are SGDLS and YYNGEE. The CDR3 contains 16 residues. V was trimmed by 1 base and J by 2 bases, leaving 16 bases between them. This chain's CDR3 is CASSVNPNGMTYEQYF. CDR3 DNA sequence: TGTGCCAGCAGCGTAAATCCTAACGGGATGACCTACGAGCAGTACTTC.

The J gene is TRBJ2-1, the V gene TRBV2, with TRBD2 matching over 10 bases. The CDR3 sequence is 14 residues long. With 8 bases clipped from V and 6 bases from J, the junction kept 7 bases outside the gene matches. Looked up from germline, CDR1 is SNHLY and CDR2 is FYNNEI. Here the CDR3 DNA reads TGTGCCAGCGGGAGAAGCGGGGGGGTCAATGAGCAGTTCTTC. Translating it yields CASGRSGGVNEQFF.

The J gene is TRBJ2-3, the V gene TRBV5-6, with D possibly matching TRBD1 (6 bases). The germline CDR1 and CDR2 sequences are SGHDT and YYEEEE. V lost 3 bases to trimming and J lost 4 bases, with 15 bases between them. The CDR3 is made up of 15 amino acids. This chain's CDR3 is CASSSLAGVSDTQYF. In DNA, the CDR3 is TGTGCCAGCAGCTCCCTGGCAGGGGTCTCAGATACGCAGTATTTT. Combining the CDR3 with reference TRBV5-6 and TRBJ2-3 gives the whole variable domain DAGVTQSPTHLIKTRGQQVTLRCSPKSGHDTVSWYQQALGQGPQFIFQYYEEEERQRGNFPDRFSGHQFPNYSSELNVNALLLGDSALYLCASSSLAGVSDTQYFGPGTRLTVL.

As for this clone: One end of the junction is discordant with germline, which a read error may explain. The CDR3 spells CASGLVGGRYSNQPQHF. CDR3 DNA sequence: TGTGCCAGCGGTTTAGTAGGGGGCCGTTATAGCAATCAGCCCCAGCATTTT. The rearrangement links TRBV27 to TRBJ1-5; 7 nucleotides agree with TRBD1. This CDR3 is built from 17 residues. Germline V gene sequence: CDR1 MNHEY, CDR2 SMNVEV (reference sequence).

The chain employs TRBV29-1 and TRBJ1-2, with 8 positions matching TRBD1. The germline V gene has CDR1 SQVTM and CDR2 ANQGSEA. With 7 bases clipped from V and 6 bases from J, the junction kept 10 bases outside the gene matches. The CDR3 is made up of 13 amino acids. In nucleotides, the CDR3 is TGCAGCGGAAGTGGACAGGGCTACAATGGCTACACCTTC. This translates into CSGSGQGYNGYTF.

The J gene is TRBJ2-5, the V gene TRBV7-2; D might be TRBD2 (6 bases). Trimming stripped 2 bases from V and 1 base from J, with 8 bases between. CDR3 length: 14 amino acids. The germline CDR1 and CDR2 sequences are SGHTA and FQGNSA. The CDR3 is CASSLRESQETQYF. The DNA for the CDR3 is TGTGCCAGCAGCTTACGGGAGTCCCAAGAGACCCAGTACTTC.

J is TRBJ2-5 and V is TRBV12-5; D may be TRBD1 (6 bases). The V and J ends lost 5 bases and 5 bases respectively, with 12 bases between them. The V gene's germline CDR1 is LGHNT and CDR2 FRNRAP. The CDR3 sequence is 13 residues long. In DNA, the CDR3 is TGTGCTAGTGGTACGGGACAAGGGGAGACCCAGTACTTC. Protein sequence: CASGTGQGETQYF.

This sequence joins TRBV2 and TRBJ1-3; D unresolved. Trimming removed 7 bases from V and 0 bases from J, with 16 bases in between. Germline CDR1 is SNHLY and CDR2 is FYNNEI. This CDR3 contains 16 residues. CDR3 loop: CASKPIAPFSGNTIYF. For the CDR3, the DNA is TGTGCCAGCAAGCCAATTGCCCCTTTCTCTGGAAACACCATATATTTT.

V gene TRBV19 combines with J gene TRBJ1-2; D might be TRBD1 (6 bases). The CDR3 contains 15 residues. The V gene lost 3 bases and the J gene lost 2 bases, with 13 bases spanning the gap. Germline CDR1 and CDR2: LNHDA and SQIVND (reference sequence). As DNA, the CDR3 is TGTGCCAGTAGTATGGGCCCCGGACAGAACTATGGCTACACCTTC. It specifies CASSMGPGQNYGYTF.

V is TRBV18 and J is TRBJ2-7, with 10 positions matching TRBD1. Germline V gene sequence: CDR1 KGHSH, CDR2 LQKENI. The CDR3 runs to 15 residues. V was clipped by 4 bases and J by 5 bases; unmatched bases: 8. CDR3 nucleotides: TGTGCCAGCTCACGACCGGGACAGGGGATCGACGAGCAGTACTTC. This translates into CASSRPGQGIDEQYF.

V gene TRBV3-1 (or the pseudogene TRBV3-2) combines with J gene TRBJ2-5, with D maybe TRBD1 (6 bases). Looked up from germline, CDR1 is LGHDT and CDR2 is YNNKEL (reference sequence). V lost 6 bases, J lost 1 base, and 15 bases lay in between. The CDR3 length is 15 residues. CDR3 nucleotides: TGTGCCAGCAGGATCAATCAGGGGAGCCAAGAGACCCAGTACTTC. Residues: CASRINQGSQETQYF.

The sample holds one count of this clone. This chain uses TRBV5-1 with TRBJ2-7; D perhaps matches TRBD1 (5 bases). Germline-derived CDR1 and CDR2 are SGHRS and YFSETQ. The CDR3 totals 15 residues. V shed 1 base and J shed 7 bases, with 18 bases lying between them. DNA for the CDR3: TGCGCCAGCAGCTTGAGTGGGCAGGGTGGTGGAGAGCAGTACTTC. Amino acid sequence: CASSLSGQGGGEQYF.

The rearrangement links TRBV6-6 to TRBJ1-4, with unresolved D. Trimming took 7 bases from V and 0 from J, leaving 9 bases between them. This CDR3 is 14 amino acids long. Per the germline V gene, CDR1 is MNHNY and CDR2 is SVGAGI (reference sequence). CDR3 sequence: CASNTGSTNEKLFF. CDR3 sequence (DNA): TGTGCCAGCAATACGGGATCAACTAATGAAAAACTGTTTTTT.